This T cell receptor (beta chain) derives from a study of blood T cell repertoires in COVID-19. Study at large: The origin of the acute and convalescent COVID-19 samples was the United States, Italy and Spain. Sources were T cells, B-cell-depleted T cells, or PBMCs; the material itself was cDNA or gDNA.

Trimming left V 3 bases short and J 3 bases short, with 7 bases between. CDR1 is SGHRS, CDR2 YFSETQ, per germline. This CDR3 spans 12 amino acids. How the authors handled the data: Using reference gene primer amplification, nucleated cell counts were estimated. Produced via immunoSEQ multiplex PCR; TCRdb's table is partial and in-frame only. The V and J calls and clone size were taken over from that table, and D and trimming were inferred from the DNA. The sample has about 120,000 clones, over 75% seen once. The clonotype originates from a man aged 65 to 85 with active or convalescent COVID-19. Source material: peripheral blood. The chain links TRBV5-1 to TRBJ2-7, with D unresolved. CDR3 protein: CASSYDNYEQYF. The CDR3 nucleotides read TGCGCCAGCAGCTACGACAACTACGAGCAGTACTTC.